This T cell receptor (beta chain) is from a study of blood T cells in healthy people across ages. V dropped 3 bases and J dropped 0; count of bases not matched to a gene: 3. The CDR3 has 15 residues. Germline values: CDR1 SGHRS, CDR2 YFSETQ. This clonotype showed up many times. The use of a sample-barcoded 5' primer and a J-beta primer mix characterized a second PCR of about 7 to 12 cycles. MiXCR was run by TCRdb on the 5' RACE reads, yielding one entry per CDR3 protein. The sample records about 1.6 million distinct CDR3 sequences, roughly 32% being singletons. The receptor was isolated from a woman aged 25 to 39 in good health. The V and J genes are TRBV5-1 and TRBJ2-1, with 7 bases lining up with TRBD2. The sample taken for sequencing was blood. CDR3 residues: CASSSSGASYNEQFF. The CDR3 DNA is TGCGCCAGCAGCTCCAGCGGGGCCTCCTACAATGAGCAGTTCTTC.